The clone carrying this TCR beta chain was observed many times. Its antigen is still unknown. The CDR3 covers 12 residues. The V gene lost 3 bases and the J gene lost 5 bases, with 8 bases spanning the gap. Germline lookup yields CDR1 SEHNR and CDR2 FQNEAQ (reference sequence). These data belong to a study of T-cell reconstitution after alpha-beta-depleted transplantation in children. Study-level points and caveats: At around two months after transplant, the alpha-beta T cells were reportedly derived from several hundred expanded clones that came from non-depleted graft cells.

A library of TCRbeta sequences, prepared with unique molecular identifiers, was generated. TCRdb passed the PCR reads through MiXCR, listing each CDR3 protein once. The sample carries 250,000 to 300,000 distinct CDR3 sequences, 9.5% to 13% recorded once. This chain joins TRBV7-9 and TRBJ2-7; D gene ambiguous. This specimen was PBMCs, taken before TCRalphabeta/CD19-depleted stem cell transplant. This receptor was obtained from a boy in the first two years of life with acute myeloid leukemia, due to receive a stem cell transplant. CDR3 region: CASSLRWDEQYF. CDR3 bases: TGTGCCAGCAGCTTGAGATGGGACGAGCAGTACTTC.